This entry lists 26 T cell receptor beta chains sequenced from one sample in a study of blood T cell repertoires in COVID-19. Sequenced by immunoSEQ multiplex PCR; TCRdb stores in-frame clones only, minus some. Of approximately 210,000 clones listed, over 75% are singletons. The sample was peripheral blood. The receptors come from a woman in her thirties or forties with acute or convalescent COVID-19.

The rearrangement joins TRBV9 to TRBJ1-2; the match to TRBD1 covers 8 bases. Per germline, CDR1 SGDLS and CDR2 YYNGEE. The CDR3 covers 18 residues. V shed 3 bases, J shed 3 bases, and the junction held 16 bases outside the gene matches. The CDR3 nucleotides read TGTGCCAGCAGCGGATCGGGACAGGAGCCAAACCTTTACTATGGCTACACCTTC. Translation gives CASSGSGQEPNLYYGYTF.

V gene TRBV4-2 combines with J gene TRBJ2-2, with D unresolved. The CDR3 loop spans 17 amino acids. Germline CDR1 and CDR2: LGHNA and YNFKEQ. Trimming took 3 bases from V and 1 from J, leaving 15 bases between them. The CDR3 DNA sequence: TGTGCCAGCAGCCACCCCGGTAACTTTGGGAACACCGGGGAGCTGTTTTTT. Protein sequence: CASSHPGNFGNTGELFF.

The V and J genes are TRBV6-1 and TRBJ2-7; D is undetermined. V was pared by 2 bases and J by 0 bases, with 8 bases between. The germline CDR1 and CDR2 sequences are MNHNS and SASEGT. This CDR3 spans 14 amino acids. DNA of the CDR3: TGTGCCAGCAGTGAAAGACTCCTCTCCTACGAGCAGTACGTC. This sequence encodes CASSERLLSYEQYV.

This chain links TRBV11-2 with TRBJ2-1; D is perhaps TRBD2 (5 bases). Germline CDR1 is SGHAT and CDR2 is FQNNGV. This CDR3 spans 15 amino acids. Trimming took off 1 base at V and 8 bases at J, with 15 bases between the two ends. This chain's CDR3 is CASSLGAASGDEQFF. CDR3 bases: TGTGCCAGCAGCTTAGGAGCGGCCAGCGGCGATGAGCAGTTCTTC.

This clone was seen once. The chain couples TRBV5-1 to TRBJ2-2; tentative D call: TRBD2 (5 bases). The CDR3 is made up of 18 amino acids. Germline CDR1 reads SGHRS; CDR2 reads YFSETQ. Trimming stripped 4 bases from V and 2 bases from J, with 21 bases between. The CDR3 DNA follows: TGCGCCAGCAGCCCTTATGGAACAACGGGGTCTAACACCGGGGAGCTGTTTTTT. As protein: CASSPYGTTGSNTGELFF.

This clone was counted only a few times. The chain is built from TRBV2 and TRBJ1-1; D call uncertain. Germline loops: CDR1 SNHLY, CDR2 FYNNEI. This CDR3 contains 11 residues. V lost 5 bases to trimming and J lost 8 bases, with 9 bases between them. The CDR3 sequence: CASSPRYEAFF. Here the CDR3 DNA reads TGTGCCAGCAGTCCGAGGTACGAAGCTTTCTTT.

The genes are TRBV25-1 and TRBJ2-3, with 7 bases identical to TRBD2. The germline CDR1 and CDR2 sequences are MGHDK and SYGVNS. The CDR3 is made up of 16 amino acids. After removal of 4 bases from V and 2 bases from J, the junction contained 9 bases not matched to a gene. CDR3 sequence reads: CASSASRGGPTDTQYF. The CDR3 coding sequence is TGTGCCAGCAGTGCCTCGAGGGGAGGGCCCACAGATACGCAGTATTTT.

The rearrangement joins TRBV12-3 or TRBV12-4 to TRBJ1-2, with D tentatively TRBD1 (5 bases). The CDR3 consists of 13 residues. Between the trimmed V and J ends, which lost 6 bases and 3 bases, there was a span of 11 bases. The chain's CDR3 is CASSLGGDYGYTF. CDR3 DNA sequence: TGTGCCAGCAGCCTCGGGGGGGACTATGGCTACACCTTC.

V usage is TRBV3-1 (or the pseudogene TRBV3-2) and J usage is TRBJ1-2, with a weak D call TRBD1 (6 bases). CDR1 LGHDT and CDR2 YNNKEL come from the germline V gene (reference sequence). CDR3 size: 15 residues. V lost 4 bases to trimming and J lost 7 bases, with 19 bases between them. The CDR3 DNA follows: TGTGCCAGCAGCCCCTCCGAGGGGGTGAGAGGTGGCTACACCTTC. Protein: CASSPSEGVRGGYTF.

The chain combines TRBV5-5 with TRBJ1-1, with D tentatively TRBD1 (6 bases). The ends were cut back, 4 bases at V and 7 bases at J, with 23 bases in the middle. CDR1 is SGHKS and CDR2 is YYEKEE in the germline V gene (reference sequence). The CDR3 has 16 residues. This CDR3 is CASSPGGTQRVGEAFF. CDR3 in DNA: TGTGCCAGCAGCCCCGGGGGGACACAGCGGGTCGGTGAAGCTTTCTTT. The full variable domain, with the rest looked up from reference TRBV5-5 and TRBJ1-1, is DAGVTQSPTHLIKTRGQQVTLRCSPISGHKSVSWYQQVLGQGPQFIFQYYEKEERGRGNFPDRFSARQFPNYSSELNVNALLLGDSALYLCASSPGGTQRVGEAFFGQGTRLTVV.

The rearrangement joins TRBV5-4 to TRBJ1-1, with D hard to call. The germline V gene has CDR1 SGHNT and CDR2 YYREEE (reference sequence). V shed 4 bases and J shed 12 bases, with 22 bases lying between them. The CDR3 has 14 amino acids. In nucleotides, the CDR3 is TGTGCCAGCAGCCACGAACGGGGAGTCGTCGACCCTTTCTTT. This gives the protein CASSHERGVVDPFF.

This sequence joins TRBV2 and TRBJ1-5; possible D gene TRBD1, 5 bases. V was cut by 2 bases and J by 4 bases, with 9 bases left in between. Germline-derived CDR1 and CDR2 are SNHLY and FYNNEI. The CDR3 consists of 14 residues. For the CDR3, the DNA is TGTGCCAGCAGTGAATTCAGGGTTAATCAGCCCCAGCATTTT. This translates into CASSEFRVNQPQHF.

V gene TRBV3-1 (or the pseudogene TRBV3-2) combines with J gene TRBJ1-1; D not resolved. The CDR3 totals 14 residues. In germline, CDR1 is LGHDT, CDR2 YNNKEL (reference sequence). The V and J ends lost 2 bases and 1 base respectively, with 8 bases between them. CDR3 loop: CASSQSHWNTEAFF. CDR3 coding DNA: TGTGCCAGCAGCCAATCCCATTGGAACACTGAAGCTTTCTTT.

The chain couples TRBV5-4 to TRBJ2-5; TRBD2 aligns across 8 bases. This CDR3 has 13 residues. Germline V lookup: CDR1 SGHNT, CDR2 YYREEE (reference sequence). The junction had 4 bases not matched to a gene; V was cut back by 4 bases and J by 5 bases. CDR3 region: CASSPGGRETQYF. CDR3 bases: TGTGCCAGCAGCCCGGGGGGGCGGGAGACCCAGTACTTC.

The CDR3 DNA sequence: TGTGCCAGCAGCCAGGGGGACATCCGAGAAGAGACCCAGTACTTC. Encoded protein: CASSQGDIREETQYF. This chain connects TRBV3-1 (or the pseudogene TRBV3-2) to TRBJ2-5, with D possibly TRBD1 on 6 matching bases. This CDR3 is 15 amino acids long. Germline V gene lookup returns CDR1 LGHDT and CDR2 YNNKEL (reference sequence). V lost 3 bases and J lost 3, with 14 bases in between.

V usage is TRBV11-3 and J usage is TRBJ2-2, with a tentative D call TRBD2 (5 bases). Trimming took off 2 bases at V and 5 bases at J, with 9 bases between the two ends. Per the germline V gene, CDR1 is SGHNT and CDR2 is YENEEA. The CDR3 runs to 14 residues. The CDR3 is CASSLRTATGELFF. The CDR3 bases are TGTGCCAGCAGCTTAAGGACTGCTACCGGGGAGCTGTTTTTT. Drawing the rest from reference TRBV11-3 and TRBJ2-2, the complete variable domain is EAGVVQSPRYKIIEKKQPVAFWCNPISGHNTLYWYLQNLGQGPELLIRYENEEAVDDSQLPKDRFSAERLKGVDSTLKIQPAELGDSAVYLCASSLRTATGELFFGEGSRLTVL.

This chain connects TRBV4-1 to TRBJ1-1; D is unclear. The ends were cut back, 8 bases at V and 5 bases at J, with 9 bases in the middle. Germline CDR1 reads MGHRA; CDR2 reads YSYEKL. The CDR3 length is 11 residues. The chain's CDR3 is CASRRGTEAFF. For the CDR3, the DNA is TGCGCCAGCCGCCGAGGGACTGAAGCTTTCTTT.

This clone has more than one count but fewer than ten. The chain employs TRBV6-5 and TRBJ1-1; 7 bases match TRBD1. Trimming at V came to 5 bases and at J to 3 bases, leaving 6 bases not matched to a gene. The germline V gene encodes CDR1 MNHEY and CDR2 SVGAGI. The CDR3 is 14 residues long. The CDR3 here is CASSRQGKDTEAFF. The CDR3 bases are TGTGCCAGCAGTAGACAGGGAAAGGACACTGAAGCTTTCTTT.

The rearrangement uses TRBV9 and TRBJ2-1; 9 bases are shared with TRBD2. V dropped 4 bases and J dropped 5; count of bases not matched to a gene: 7. The CDR3 is 15 amino acids. The germline gives CDR1 SGDLS, CDR2 YYNGEE. The CDR3 is CASSTGTSFDNEQFF. DNA for the CDR3: TGTGCCAGCAGCACCGGGACTAGCTTTGACAATGAGCAGTTCTTC.

This chain uses TRBV7-3 with TRBJ2-2, with 12 bases that match TRBD2. CDR1 and CDR2 (germline): SGHTA, FQGTGA. This CDR3 is 17 amino acids long. The V gene end was trimmed by 4 bases and the J gene end by 5 bases; junction bases not matched to a gene: 8. CDR3 sequence: CASSSSLAGGLTGELFF. CDR3 in DNA: TGTGCCAGCAGCTCCTCACTAGCGGGGGGATTAACCGGGGAGCTGTTTTTT.

V gene TRBV19 combines with J gene TRBJ2-1; TRBD2 matches at 11 bases. The CDR3 consists of 15 residues. Per the germline V gene, CDR1 is LNHDA and CDR2 is SQIVND (reference sequence). J was trimmed by 9 bases and V by 3 bases; bases with no gene match: 7. The CDR3 is CASSISTSGEGEQFF. CDR3 bases: TGTGCCAGTAGTATCTCGACTAGCGGGGAAGGTGAGCAGTTCTTC. Looking up the rest from reference TRBV19 and TRBJ2-1 gives the full variable domain: DGGITQSPKYLFRKEGQNVTLSCEQNLNHDAMYWYRQDPGQGLRLIYYSQIVNDFQKGDIAEGYSVSREKKESFPLTVTSAQKNPTAFYLCASSISTSGEGEQFFGPGTRLTVL.

This clone has just a few counts. CDR3 residues: CASSQAAGAQGEKLFF. The CDR3 DNA reads TGCGCCAGCAGCCAAGCTGCCGGTGCTCAGGGTGAAAAACTGTTTTTT. The genes are TRBV4-1 and TRBJ1-4; D is perhaps TRBD1 (5 bases). CDR3 length: 16 residues. Germline V gene sequence: CDR1 MGHRA, CDR2 YSYEKL. Trimming stripped 1 base from V and 7 bases from J, with 16 bases between.

This clone appeared a single time. The CDR3 loop is CASRRRDSTGELFF. The DNA of the CDR3 is TGTGCCAGCAGAAGGAGGGATTCCACCGGGGAGCTGTTTTTT. The V and J genes are TRBV7-9 and TRBJ2-2; D possibly corresponds to TRBD2 (6 bases). The CDR3 sequence is 14 residues long. V shed 6 bases and J shed 4 bases, with 12 bases lying between them. CDR1 and CDR2 from the germline V gene are SEHNR and FQNEAQ (reference sequence).

A single count supports this clone. The chain has TRBV5-1 and TRBJ1-4; D may be TRBD1 (5 bases). Looked up from germline, CDR1 is SGHRS and CDR2 is YFSETQ. Trimming stripped 0 bases from V and 8 bases from J, with 11 bases between. The CDR3 is made up of 14 amino acids. The CDR3 DNA is TGCGCCAGCAGCTTGGGGGGCGGAACCGAAAAACTGTTTTTT. Protein sequence: CASSLGGGTEKLFF.

The chain has TRBV7-8 and TRBJ2-3; 9 nucleotides line up with TRBD2. Germline loops: CDR1 SGHVS, CDR2 FQNEAQ. V shed 5 bases, J shed 5 bases, and the junction held 11 bases outside the gene matches. The CDR3 extends over 16 amino acids. For the CDR3, the DNA is TGTGCCAGCAGCAACCTAGCGGGGAGTTCGGGAGATACGCAGTATTTT. Translating it yields CASSNLAGSSGDTQYF.

This chain links TRBV28 with TRBJ1-3; 7 bases line up with TRBD1. The germline CDR1 and CDR2 sequences are MDHEN and SYDVKM. The CDR3 length is 14 residues. Unmatched junction bases numbered 7, after V lost 6 bases and J lost 5 bases. CDR3 bases: TGTGCCAGCAGCCAGAGACAGGGCCGAAACACCATATATTTT. Residues: CASSQRQGRNTIYF.